This entry is about one T cell receptor beta chain. The record originates from a study of blood T cell repertoires in COVID-19. Across the study: Collection of acute and convalescent COVID-19 samples took place in the United States, Italy and Spain. Sources were T cells, B-cell-depleted T cells, or PBMCs; the material itself was cDNA or gDNA.

Germline CDR1 and CDR2: SGHRS and YFSETQ. Deletions cut 5 bases from V and 0 bases from J, with 11 bases between. CDR3 size: 14 residues. In the original analysis: Reference gene primer amplification gave estimated nucleated cell counts. Generated by immunoSEQ multiplex PCR, the TCRdb table keeps only in-frame clones and is missing some. The V and J calls and clone size come from that table; D and trimming were worked out from the DNA. The sample contains approximately 280,000 clones, 70% to 90% of which appear only once. The rearrangement links TRBV5-1 to TRBJ1-1; a weak D match, TRBD1 (5 bases). This clonotype originated in a woman aged 55 to 70 with acute or convalescent COVID-19. Sequenced material: peripheral blood. CDR3 sequence: CASRSGDLNTEAFF. Written as DNA, the CDR3 is TGCGCCAGCAGAAGCGGGGACTTGAACACTGAAGCTTTCTTT.